Following are 9 T cell receptor beta chains from one sample sequenced in a study of blood T cell repertoires in COVID-19 (dated by TCRdb to about 2020). The library came from the immunoSEQ multiplex PCR assay. What TCRdb holds here is the immuneACCESS table cut down to in-frame rearrangements. Part of the clones is not present; checked against another copy, under half of the missing clones reflect an unresolved V gene, and the others are unexplained. For this sample the table gives some 140,000 clones, of which 79% were detected only once. Of the sample, under 4.5% is held by the ten largest clones. The sample consisted of peripheral blood. The receptors derive from a man in his sixties with acute or convalescent COVID-19.

The chain uses TRBV2 and TRBJ1-5; the match to TRBD1 covers 7 bases. The CDR3 has 15 amino acids. Trimming removed 4 bases from V and 6 bases from J; junction bases left unmatched: 9. Germline V gives CDR1 SNHLY, CDR2 FYNNEI. The CDR3 DNA reads TGTGCCAGCAGTGTGACAGGGAGGACTGGTCAGCCCCAGCATTTT. It specifies CASSVTGRTGQPQHF.

This rearrangement joins TRBV24-1 to TRBJ1-1; D call uncertain. The CDR3 is 14 amino acids. Trimming stripped 5 bases from V and 2 bases from J, with 11 bases between. Germline lookup yields CDR1 KGHDR and CDR2 SFDVKD. CDR3 nucleotides: TGTGCCACCAGTGCTGCGGGAGATAACACTGAAGCTTTCTTT. It is translated as CATSAAGDNTEAFF.

This clone was counted only a few times. The chain is built from TRBV10-3 and TRBJ1-1, with D possibly being TRBD1 (5 bases). The germline CDR1 and CDR2 sequences are ENHRY and SYGVKD. The CDR3 sequence is 13 residues long. Trimming left V 11 bases short and J 1 base short, with 14 bases between. The CDR3 region is CAGKEGPNTEAFF. The CDR3 bases are TGTGCCGGGAAGGAGGGACCGAACACTGAAGCTTTCTTT.

The CDR3 loop is CASSQEREPWAEQYF. Here the CDR3 DNA reads TGCGCCAGCAGCCAAGAGAGGGAGCCTTGGGCCGAGCAGTACTTC. The rearrangement links TRBV4-3 to TRBJ2-7; perhaps TRBD2 as D (5 bases). The germline V and J ends were trimmed by 0 bases and 6 bases, with 15 bases remaining between them. The CDR3 extends over 15 amino acids. The germline CDR1 and CDR2 sequences are LGHNA and YSLEER.

This clone was detected a few times. The chain carries TRBV28 and TRBJ1-5; 7 bases line up with TRBD1. After removal of 2 bases from V and 3 bases from J, the junction contained 4 bases not matched to a gene. This CDR3 contains 15 residues. CDR1 is MDHEN and CDR2 is SYDVKM in the germline V gene. CDR3 in amino acids: CASSLGDRLNQPQHF. The CDR3 DNA is TGTGCCAGCAGTTTAGGGGACAGACTCAATCAGCCCCAGCATTTT.

The chain has TRBV15 and TRBJ1-1; D possibly corresponds to TRBD1 (6 bases). V was cut by 1 base and J by 10 bases, with 19 bases left in between. The CDR3 is 15 residues long. Germline values: CDR1 LNHNV, CDR2 YYDKDF (reference sequence). The CDR3: CATSRGQAILGGAFF. The CDR3 DNA follows: TGTGCCACCAGCAGAGGACAGGCCATCCTAGGGGGAGCTTTCTTT.

The J gene is TRBJ1-3, the V gene TRBV29-1; D gene ambiguous. This CDR3 is built from 13 residues. V gave up 4 bases and J gave up 4 bases, with 11 bases separating them. Germline assignment: CDR1 SQVTM and CDR2 ANQGSEA. DNA of the CDR3: TGCAGCGTTGTTTCTAACTCAGGAAACACCATATATTTT. It specifies CSVVSNSGNTIYF. The variable domain in full, with the rest retrieved from reference TRBV29-1 and TRBJ1-3, is SAVISQKPSRDICQRGTSLTIQCQVDSQVTMMFWYRQQPGQSLTLIATANQGSEATYESGFVIDKFPISRPNLTFSTLTVSNMSPEDSSIYLCSVVSNSGNTIYFGEGSWLTVV.

The CDR3 sequence: CAVGAAGGEQYF. For the CDR3, the DNA is TGTGCCGTCGGGGCCGCGGGGGGCGAGCAGTACTTC. The chain uses TRBV27 and TRBJ2-7; 8 positions agree with TRBD2. From germline, CDR1 is MNHEY and CDR2 SMNVEV (reference sequence). The CDR3 covers 12 residues. Trimming at V came to 11 bases and at J to 6 bases, leaving 9 bases not matched to a gene.

The sample holds a few counts of this clone. The chain is built from TRBV5-1 and TRBJ2-7; D remains unclear. Germline CDR1 and CDR2: SGHRS and YFSETQ. The CDR3 has 14 residues. Trimming removed 1 base from V and 2 bases from J, with 10 bases in between. The CDR3 sequence: CASSLTQAAYEQYF. CDR3 sequence (DNA): TGCGCCAGCAGCTTGACCCAGGCCGCCTACGAGCAGTACTTC.